These T cell receptor beta chains were read from a single sample in a study of blood T cell repertoires in COVID-19. The protocol was immunoSEQ multiplex PCR, while the TCRdb copy is restricted to in-frame clones and leaves out a portion. The repertoire holds about 59,000 clones, with over 70% as singletons. The sequenced sample consisted of peripheral blood. These receptor sequences come from a woman in her 70s with acute or convalescent COVID-19. Both conserved end residues are part of each CDR3. A D gene is named only where the DNA matches it firmly. Clone size is stated in some rows and not others, as once, few, many or a class when expanded.

d_call | clone_size | j_call | v_call | cdr3_nt | cdr3_aa
. | . | TRBJ2-5 | TRBV11-2 | TGTGCCAGCAGCTCGGGACAACAAGAGACCCAGTACTTC | CASSSGQQETQYF
. | few | TRBJ2-7 | TRBV5-1 | TGCGCCAGCAAAGGGGGGGCCTACGAGCAGTACTTC | CASKGGAYEQYF
. | . | TRBJ1-2 | TRBV19 | TGTGCCAGTAGTGTCTACCTTGGACAGCTAGCTAACTATGGCTACACCTTC | CASSVYLGQLANYGYTF
TRBD1 | once | TRBJ1-2 | TRBV5-1 | TGCGCCAGCAGCCCCGTGCTCGGGACAGGGTATGGCTACACCTTC | CASSPVLGTGYGYTF
. | . | TRBJ1-2 | TRBV15 | TGTGCCACCAGCCCCAAAACGGGAGGGGGGCATGGCTACACCTTC | CATSPKTGGGHGYTF
TRBD1 | . | TRBJ1-1 | TRBV6-1 | TGTGCCAGCAGTGAAGGCCAGGGGGCCTGGACTGAAGCTTTCTTT | CASSEGQGAWTEAFF
. | . | TRBJ1-1 | TRBV24-1 | TGTGCCACCAGTGATCGGCGACCGGGCACTGAAGCTTTCTTT | CATSDRRPGTEAFF
. | . | TRBJ1-1 | TRBV19 | TGTGCCAGTAGTCCCGACAGGCAAGAAGCTTTCTTT | CASSPDRQEAFF
TRBD1 | . | TRBJ2-6 | TRBV30 | TGTGCCTGGAGTGTCCGGGACAGGGGTTCCCCTGGGGCCAACGTCCTGACTTTC | CAWSVRDRGSPGANVLTF
TRBD2 | . | TRBJ2-3 | TRBV27 | TGTGCCAGCAGTTTATTTTCTACACTAGCGGGGGGGCCTAGCACAGATACGCAGTATTTT | CASSLFSTLAGGPSTDTQYF
TRBD2 | . | TRBJ2-5 | TRBV5-5 | TGTGCCAGCAGCATCGGACTAGCGGGGGGCCCCAGAGAGACCCAGTACTTC | CASSIGLAGGPRETQYF
. | few | TRBJ1-1 | TRBV15 | TGTGCCACCAGTCCGCGGGGGGCTGAAGCTTTCTTT | CATSPRGAEAFF
. | . | TRBJ2-7 | TRBV18 | TGTGCCAGCTCACCAGAGTCCGAGCAGTACTTC | CASSPESEQYF
TRBD2 | . | TRBJ2-3 | TRBV7-6 | TGTGCCAGCAGCTTCCAGCGGGGGCTGGCTGATACGCAGTATTTT | CASSFQRGLADTQYF
TRBD1 | . | TRBJ2-7 | TRBV28 | TGTGCCAGCACGTCGACAGGGCGCTACGAGCAGTACTTC | CASTSTGRYEQYF
. | . | TRBJ1-2 | TRBV27 | TGTGCCAGCAGTTTGCGCGGGACCTATGGCTACACCTTC | CASSLRGTYGYTF
. | . | TRBJ2-5 | TRBV7-4 | TGTGCCAGCAGCTTACACCGGAGGTCCCAGTACTTC | CASSLHRRSQYF
TRBD2 | . | TRBJ2-5 | TRBV25-1 | TGTGCCAGCAGTAGCGGGGGGGCCGGTGAGACCCAGTACTTC | CASSSGGAGETQYF
. | . | TRBJ2-7 | TRBV6-5 | TGTGCCAGCAGTTACACCCAGGGGTACGAGCAGTACTTC | CASSYTQGYEQYF
. | . | TRBJ1-2 | TRBV18 | TGTGCCAGCTCACCCCTACAGGGTTCGGATGGTGGCTACACCTTC | CASSPLQGSDGGYTF
. | . | TRBJ1-1 | TRBV19 | TGTGCCAGTAGTAGGGTTGACAGGAACACTGAAGCTTTCTTT | CASSRVDRNTEAFF
TRBD2 | . | TRBJ2-1 | TRBV4-2 | TGTGCCAGCAGCCAAGAAGTAAGCGGGGGGGCCGGGAATGAGCAGTTCTTC | CASSQEVSGGAGNEQFF
. | . | TRBJ2-5 | TRBV4-1 | TGCGCCAGCAGCCAAGCAGGGGCGAAGGAGACCCAGTACTTC | CASSQAGAKETQYF
TRBD1 | . | TRBJ2-3 | TRBV14 | TGTGCCAGCAGCCAAAATGACAGGGGTGCGCAGTATTTT | CASSQNDRGAQYF
TRBD1 | . | TRBJ1-2 | TRBV7-2 | TGTGCCAGCAGCGCATGGGACAGCCGGTACACCTTC | CASSAWDSRYTF
. | . | TRBJ2-5 | TRBV18 | TGTGCCAGCTCCCTCAGACAAACGCAAGAGACCCAGTACTTC | CASSLRQTQETQYF
. | . | TRBJ1-3 | TRBV7-7 | TGTGCTAGCAGCTGGGACAACTCTGGAAACACCATATATTTT | CASSWDNSGNTIYF
. | few | TRBJ1-1 | TRBV4-2 | TGTGCCAGCAGCCAAACGGTTTCGACTGAAGCTTTCTTT | CASSQTVSTEAFF
. | . | TRBJ1-1 | TRBV19 | TGTGCCAGTAGTATCCTAGGGGTTGGCACTGAAGCTTTCTTT | CASSILGVGTEAFF
. | once | TRBJ2-5 | TRBV27 | TGTGCCAGCCAACATCGGGCGACGGGGGAGGAGACCCAGTACTTC | CASQHRATGEETQYF
TRBD1 | . | TRBJ1-2 | TRBV10-3 | TGTGCCATCAGCGAGGGACAGGCCATCTATGGCTACACCTTC | CAISEGQAIYGYTF
TRBD1 | . | TRBJ1-1 | TRBV7-3 | TGTGCCAGCAGCTCCATCCCCTCGGGACAGGCAGGCACTGAAGCTTTCTTT | CASSSIPSGQAGTEAFF
TRBD1 | . | TRBJ2-6 | TRBV19 | TGTGCCACCCGGACAGGCCACTCTGGGGCCAACGTCCTGACTTTC | CATRTGHSGANVLTF
. | . | TRBJ1-1 | TRBV6-5 | TGTGCCAGCAGTCAATACAGGGTGGGCACTGAAGCTTTCTTT | CASSQYRVGTEAFF
. | . | TRBJ2-2 | TRBV6-6 | TGTGCCATCCCAGGGCCGTACGGGGAGCTGTTTTTT | CAIPGPYGELFF
. | . | TRBJ1-4 | TRBV7-9 | TGTGCCAGCAGCTTAGGGTCAGGGGCAACTAATGAAAAACTGTTTTTT | CASSLGSGATNEKLFF
. | . | TRBJ1-5 | TRBV5-5 | TGTGCCAGCAGCTTGGGCGGGGGAATGAGCAATCAGCCCCAGCATTTT | CASSLGGGMSNQPQHF
TRBD1 | . | TRBJ2-5 | TRBV25-1 | TGTGCCAGCAGTGGGCAATCGACAGGGCAAGAGACCCAGTACTTC | CASSGQSTGQETQYF
TRBD1 | . | TRBJ2-2 | TRBV7-9 | TGTGCCAGCGGAAGAACAGGGGGTGGAACCGGGGAGCTGTTTTTT | CASGRTGGGTGELFF
. | . | TRBJ1-1 | TRBV6-5 | TGTGCCAGCAGTTCTGAGCGGCGGAACACTGAAGCTTTCTTT | CASSSERRNTEAFF
. | . | TRBJ1-4 | TRBV5-1 | TGCGCCAGCAGCTTGGGTTTGTGGGGGACAAATGAAAAACTGTTTTTT | CASSLGLWGTNEKLFF
TRBD2 | once | TRBJ2-1 | TRBV19 | TGTGCCAGTAAATCGTCTCGGGGGGGTCGGTACAATGAGCAGTTCTTC | CASKSSRGGRYNEQFF
TRBD2 | . | TRBJ2-2 | TRBV15 | TGTGCCACCAGCCTCCCCCTGGGGACTAGCGGGGGGAGTGGGGAGCTGTTTTTT | CATSLPLGTSGGSGELFF
TRBD2 | . | TRBJ2-4 | TRBV4-1 | TGCGCCAGCAGCCAAGATCCCGGGACTAGCGGGGGGCCAGGCAAAAACATTCAGTACTTC | CASSQDPGTSGGPGKNIQYF
. | . | TRBJ1-5 | TRBV27 | TGTGCCAGCAGTAGAAGAGGTCAGCCCCAGCATTTT | CASSRRGQPQHF
TRBD1 | . | TRBJ1-1 | TRBV7-9 | TGTGCCAGCAGCCAGGGACAGGGCCAGGTCGCTTTCTTT | CASSQGQGQVAFF
. | . | TRBJ1-1 | TRBV29-1 | TGCAGCGTTGAACGGGTAGAGGGCACTGAAGCTTTCTTT | CSVERVEGTEAFF
TRBD1 | . | TRBJ2-6 | TRBV9 | TGTGCCAGCAGCCGACAGGGGGCAGGGGCCAACGTCCTGACTTTC | CASSRQGAGANVLTF
. | . | TRBJ2-1 | TRBV5-1 | TGCGCCAGCACCCAGGGGGGTAGCGGGACCTACAATGAGCAGTTCTTC | CASTQGGSGTYNEQFF
. | . | TRBJ1-1 | TRBV6-1 | TGTGCCAGCAGTGAATCGAGGGTAGTAGCTTTCTTT | CASSESRVVAFF
. | once | TRBJ1-2 | TRBV5-4 | TGTGCCAGCACTCCAGGCGGGGCGGTGTATGGCTACACCTTC | CASTPGGAVYGYTF
TRBD1 | . | TRBJ1-4 | TRBV27 | TGTGCCAGCAGCCCCACGACAGGGGGCAGGGAAAAACTGTTTTTT | CASSPTTGGREKLFF
. | . | TRBJ2-7 | TRBV10-3 | TGTGCCTCCTCGGAGGGTCGAAGCTCCTACGAGCAGTACTTC | CASSEGRSSYEQYF